A single sample gave rise to the 15 T cell receptor beta chains below, sequenced in a study of CD8+ T cells in alopecia areata. Treatment indicated: oral pan-JAK inhibitor, 5-10 mg twice daily. RNA was extracted and reverse transcribed into cDNA as the sequencing template. TCRdb's table, derived via immunoSEQ multiplex PCR, lists solely in-frame clones and lacks some. The sample contains about 110,000 clones, around 84% of which appear only once. Sequencing used CD8+ T cells sorted from blood, obtained at week 24, from a patient treated with tofacitinib. All receptors derive from a human donor with alopecia areata.

This sequence joins TRBV4-2 and TRBJ1-1; D possibly corresponds to TRBD1 (5 bases). The germline V gene encodes CDR1 LGHNA and CDR2 YNFKEQ. The V gene lost 3 bases and the J gene lost 5 bases, with 7 bases spanning the gap. CDR3 length: 12 amino acids. The CDR3 loop is CASSQRGTEAFF. Written as DNA, the CDR3 is TGTGCCAGCAGCCAGAGGGGTACTGAAGCTTTCTTT.

The chain employs TRBV30 and TRBJ2-7, with D uncertain. V was trimmed by 0 bases and J by 6 bases, leaving 12 bases between them. CDR1 and CDR2 (germline): GTSNPN, SVGIG (reference sequence). The CDR3 extends over 13 amino acids. This CDR3 is CAWSVGRWSEQYF. DNA of the CDR3: TGTGCCTGGAGTGTAGGCAGGTGGAGCGAGCAGTACTTC.

This chain joins TRBV15 and TRBJ1-1; D is unresolved. Germline CDR1 LNHNV, CDR2 YYDKDF (reference sequence). The CDR3 totals 15 residues. V was pared by 0 bases and J by 7 bases, with 15 bases between. This CDR3 reads CATSRDRVNSGEAFF. In DNA form, the CDR3 reads TGTGCCACCAGCAGAGATCGGGTCAACTCGGGTGAAGCTTTCTTT. The full variable domain, its missing parts supplied by reference TRBV15 and TRBJ1-1, is DAMVIQNPRYQVTQFGKPVTLSCSQTLNHNVMYWYQQKSSQAPKLLFHYYDKDFNNEADTPDNFQSRRPNTSFCFLDIRSPGLGDTAMYLCATSRDRVNSGEAFFGQGTRLTVV.

The chain joins TRBV5-1 to TRBJ2-5, with 7 bases matching TRBD1. V lost 1 base to trimming and J lost 5 bases; unmatched junction nucleotides: 5. The CDR3 has 14 residues. Germline V gene sequence: CDR1 SGHRS, CDR2 YFSETQ. The CDR3 region is CASSLFQGQETQYF. In nucleotides, the CDR3 is TGCGCCAGCAGCTTGTTCCAGGGACAGGAGACCCAGTACTTC.

The V and J genes are TRBV5-6 and TRBJ2-7; the match to TRBD2 covers 10 bases. Germline trimming cut 4 bases from V and 2 bases from J; bases unmatched to any gene: 6. The CDR3 length is 15 residues. Germline loops: CDR1 SGHDT, CDR2 YYEEEE. In DNA form, the CDR3 reads TGTGCCAGCAGCGGGGAGCGGGGGGGCCCCTACGAGCAGTACTTC. This encodes CASSGERGGPYEQYF.

This clone showed up just a few times. The J gene is TRBJ2-2, the V gene TRBV29-1; D unresolved. V was shortened by 3 bases and J by 6 bases, with 8 bases between the two germline ends. CDR3 size: 12 residues. The germline gives CDR1 SQVTM, CDR2 ANQGSEA. CDR3 nucleotides: TGCAGCGTTGATTCTGGTTCCGGGGAGCTGTTTTTT. Translating it yields CSVDSGSGELFF.

The chain uses TRBV7-9 and TRBJ2-7; 7 nucleotides align to TRBD2. Germline trimming cut 6 bases from V and 6 bases from J; bases unmatched to any gene: 23. The length of the CDR3 is 18 residues. Per the germline V gene, CDR1 is SEHNR and CDR2 is FQNEAQ (reference sequence). CDR3 sequence (DNA): TGTGCCAGCAGTCTTACCTCGTCGGGGGGAGATGATAGTGGCGAGCAGTACTTC. Translation gives CASSLTSSGGDDSGEQYF.

The genes are TRBV9 and TRBJ2-3, with D possibly being TRBD1 or TRBD2 (5 bases each). The CDR3 loop spans 15 amino acids. The V gene lost 0 bases and the J gene lost 1 base, with 9 bases spanning the gap. Germline CDR1 is SGDLS and CDR2 is YYNGEE. This CDR3 is CASSVEGRGTDTQYF. CDR3 nucleotide sequence: TGTGCCAGCAGCGTAGAGGGGCGGGGCACAGATACGCAGTATTTT.

The V and J genes are TRBV9 and TRBJ2-1; D might be TRBD2 (5 bases). The germline V gene has CDR1 SGDLS and CDR2 YYNGEE. The CDR3 is 17 amino acids. Trimming removed 2 bases from V and 6 bases from J, with 21 bases in between. The CDR3 loop is CASSVTWQRRFGNEQFF. The CDR3 bases are TGTGCCAGCAGCGTTACCTGGCAGCGGAGGTTTGGCAATGAGCAGTTCTTC. The full variable domain, its missing parts supplied by reference TRBV9 and TRBJ2-1, is DSGVTQTPKHLITATGQRVTLRCSPRSGDLSVYWYQQSLDQGLQFLIQYYNGEERAKGNILERFSAQQFPDLHSELNLSSLELGDSALYFCASSVTWQRRFGNEQFFGPGTRLTVL.

This sequence joins TRBV28 and TRBJ2-5; a weak D match, TRBD1 (6 bases). Germline V lookup: CDR1 MDHEN, CDR2 SYDVKM. This CDR3 is 12 amino acids long. V was trimmed by 8 bases and J by 5 bases, leaving 12 bases between them. The CDR3 is CASHRVGETQYF. The CDR3 DNA follows: TGTGCCAGCCACAGGGTCGGCGAGACCCAGTACTTC.

This clone has a handful of counts. The CDR3, as DNA: TGCGCCAGCAGCTTGGGCTTAGGGTATGATGAGCAGTTCTTC. Translating it yields CASSLGLGYDEQFF. The chain has TRBV5-1 and TRBJ2-1; the D is unclear. The CDR3 has 14 amino acids. V was trimmed by 0 bases and J by 8 bases, leaving 12 bases between them. Germline loops: CDR1 SGHRS, CDR2 YFSETQ.

The J gene is TRBJ1-1, the V gene TRBV7-2, with D possibly TRBD1 on 6 matching bases. Germline loops: CDR1 SGHTA, CDR2 FQGNSA. This CDR3 comprises 13 residues. Between the trimmed V and J ends, which lost 7 bases and 4 bases, there was a span of 13 bases. The CDR3 loop reads CASNVQGSTEAFF. The CDR3 nucleotides read TGTGCCAGCAACGTACAGGGTAGCACTGAAGCTTTCTTT.

The chain recombines TRBV7-9 with TRBJ1-5; D is ambiguous. Germline CDR1 SEHNR, CDR2 FQNEAQ (reference sequence). V lost 5 bases and J lost 2, with 10 bases in between. CDR3 length equals 14 residues. The CDR3, as DNA: TGTGCCAGCAGCCCCGACCGGGGCAATCAGCCCCAGCATTTT. Protein product: CASSPDRGNQPQHF. The full variable domain, its missing parts supplied by reference TRBV7-9 and TRBJ1-5, is DTGVSQNPRHKITKRGQNVTFRCDPISEHNRLYWYRQTLGQGPEFLTYFQNEAQLEKSRLLSDRFSAERPKGSFSTLEIQRTEQGDSAMYLCASSPDRGNQPQHFGDGTRLSIL.

In this sample, this clone turned up a few times. The chain couples TRBV10-3 to TRBJ2-7; 9 positions agree with TRBD1. V gave up 9 bases and J gave up 3 bases; unmatched junction bases: 3. Germline-derived CDR1 and CDR2 are ENHRY and SYGVKD. CDR3 length: 12 residues. Written as DNA, the CDR3 is TGTGCCATTGGGACAGGGAACTACGAGCAGTACTTC. Its translation: CAIGTGNYEQYF.

J is TRBJ1-2 and V is TRBV14, with a weak D call TRBD1 (5 bases). The CDR3 covers 15 residues. Trimming removed 4 bases at V and 7 bases at J, with 19 bases between. The germline V gene encodes CDR1 SGHDN and CDR2 FVKESK. The CDR3 loop reads CASSPRPGTGPGYTF. The CDR3 coding sequence is TGTGCCAGCAGCCCTCGCCCCGGGACGGGGCCTGGCTACACCTTC.